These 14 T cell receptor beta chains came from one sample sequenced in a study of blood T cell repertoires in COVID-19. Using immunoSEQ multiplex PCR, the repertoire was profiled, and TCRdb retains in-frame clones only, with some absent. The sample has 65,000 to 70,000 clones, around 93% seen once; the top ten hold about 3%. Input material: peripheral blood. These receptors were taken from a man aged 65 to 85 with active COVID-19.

CDR3: CAISTGTSGDMLKTQYF. The CDR3 coding sequence is TGTGCCATCAGTACCGGGACTAGCGGGGATATGTTAAAGACCCAGTACTTC. This sequence joins TRBV10-3 and TRBJ2-5; 13 nucleotides match TRBD2. After removal of 5 bases from V and 6 bases from J, the junction contained 12 bases not matched to a gene. CDR1 is ENHRY and CDR2 is SYGVKD in the germline V gene. This CDR3 spans 17 amino acids.

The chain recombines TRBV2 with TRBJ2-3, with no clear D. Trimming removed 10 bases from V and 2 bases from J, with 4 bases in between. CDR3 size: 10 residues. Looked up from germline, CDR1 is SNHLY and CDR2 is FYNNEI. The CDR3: CAILTDTQYF. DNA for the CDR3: TGTGCCATCCTCACAGATACGCAGTATTTT.

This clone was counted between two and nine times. The CDR3 protein is CASSPKQGASPLHF. The CDR3 bases are TGTGCCAGCAGCCCAAAACAGGGAGCCTCACCCCTCCACTTT. This chain connects TRBV3-1 (or the pseudogene TRBV3-2) to TRBJ1-6; D is perhaps TRBD1 (6 bases). V lost 4 bases and J lost 10, with 14 bases in between. The CDR3 is 14 residues long. Germline CDR1 reads LGHDT; CDR2 reads YNNKEL (reference sequence).

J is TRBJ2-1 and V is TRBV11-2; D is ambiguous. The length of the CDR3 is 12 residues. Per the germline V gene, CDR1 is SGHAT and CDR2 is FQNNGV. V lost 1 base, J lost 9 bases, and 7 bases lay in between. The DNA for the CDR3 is TGTGCCAGCAGCTTAGTCGTCGTTGAGCAGTTCTTC. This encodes CASSLVVVEQFF.

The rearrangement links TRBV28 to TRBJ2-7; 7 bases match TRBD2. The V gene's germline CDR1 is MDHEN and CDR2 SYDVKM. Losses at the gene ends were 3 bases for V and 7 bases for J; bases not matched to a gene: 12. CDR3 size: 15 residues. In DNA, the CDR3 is TGTGCCAGCAGTTTTCGAATGCGGGGGTATGGGGAGCAGTACGTC. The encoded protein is CASSFRMRGYGEQYV.

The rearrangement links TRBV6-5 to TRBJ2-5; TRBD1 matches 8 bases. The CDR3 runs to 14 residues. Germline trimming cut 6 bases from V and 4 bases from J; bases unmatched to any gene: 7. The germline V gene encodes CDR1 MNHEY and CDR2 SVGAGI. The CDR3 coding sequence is TGTGCCAGCAGGGCGCAGGGGGCTGGAGAGACCCAGTACTTC. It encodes CASRAQGAGETQYF.

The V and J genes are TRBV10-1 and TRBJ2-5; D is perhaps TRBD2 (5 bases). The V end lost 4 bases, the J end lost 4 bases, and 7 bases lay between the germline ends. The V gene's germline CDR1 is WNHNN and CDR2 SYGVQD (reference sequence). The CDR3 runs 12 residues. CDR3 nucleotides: TGCGCCAGCAGTGCCAGCGGAGAGACCCAGTACTTC. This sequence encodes CASSASGETQYF.

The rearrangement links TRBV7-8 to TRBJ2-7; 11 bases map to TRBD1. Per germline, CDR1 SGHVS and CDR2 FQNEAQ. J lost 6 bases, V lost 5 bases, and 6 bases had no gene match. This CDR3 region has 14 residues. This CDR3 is CASSRGGTGGEQYF. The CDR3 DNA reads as TGTGCCAGCAGCCGGGGCGGGACAGGGGGCGAGCAGTACTTC.

The CDR3 here is CASSLVTGTGIQATNEKLFF. CDR3 DNA: TGCGCCAGCAGCTTGGTCACCGGGACAGGCATCCAAGCGACTAATGAAAAACTGTTTTTT. The chain carries TRBV5-1 and TRBJ1-4; TRBD1 matches at 8 bases. Germline V gene sequence: CDR1 SGHRS, CDR2 YFSETQ. The CDR3 consists of 20 residues. With 0 bases clipped from V and 2 bases from J, the junction kept 15 bases outside the gene matches.

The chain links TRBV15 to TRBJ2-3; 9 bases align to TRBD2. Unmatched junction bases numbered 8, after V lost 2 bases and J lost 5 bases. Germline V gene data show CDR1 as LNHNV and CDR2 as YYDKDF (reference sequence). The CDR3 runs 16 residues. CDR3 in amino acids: CATSRTGRGGLDTQYF. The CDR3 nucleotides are TGTGCCACCAGCAGAACGGGGCGGGGGGGGCTAGATACGCAGTATTTT.

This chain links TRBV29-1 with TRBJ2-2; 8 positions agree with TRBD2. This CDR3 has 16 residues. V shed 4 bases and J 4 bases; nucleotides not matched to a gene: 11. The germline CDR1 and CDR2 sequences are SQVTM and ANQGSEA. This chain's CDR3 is CSVGGIGGGSTGELFF. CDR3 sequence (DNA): TGCAGCGTTGGCGGCATCGGGGGGGGCAGCACCGGGGAGCTGTTTTTT.

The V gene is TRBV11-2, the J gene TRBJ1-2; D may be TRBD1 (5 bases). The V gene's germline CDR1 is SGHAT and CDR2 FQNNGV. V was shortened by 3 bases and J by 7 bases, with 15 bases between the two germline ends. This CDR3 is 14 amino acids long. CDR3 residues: CASSLGLSFVGYTF. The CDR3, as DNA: TGTGCCAGCAGCTTGGGGCTCAGTTTCGTTGGCTACACCTTC.

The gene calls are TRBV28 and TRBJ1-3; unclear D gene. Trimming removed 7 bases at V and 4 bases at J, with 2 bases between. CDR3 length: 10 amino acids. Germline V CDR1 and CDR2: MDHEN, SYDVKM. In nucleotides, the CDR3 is TGTGCCAGCACAGGAAACACCATATATTTT. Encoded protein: CASTGNTIYF.

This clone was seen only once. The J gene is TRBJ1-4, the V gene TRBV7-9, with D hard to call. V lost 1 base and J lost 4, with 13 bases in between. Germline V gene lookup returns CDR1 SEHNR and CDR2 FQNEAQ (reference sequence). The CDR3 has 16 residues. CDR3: CASSLDGPADNEKLFF. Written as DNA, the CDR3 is TGTGCCAGCAGCTTAGATGGTCCAGCGGATAATGAAAAACTGTTTTTT. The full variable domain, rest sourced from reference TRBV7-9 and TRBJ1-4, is DTGVSQNPRHKITKRGQNVTFRCDPISEHNRLYWYRQTLGQGPEFLTYFQNEAQLEKSRLLSDRFSAERPKGSFSTLEIQRTEQGDSAMYLCASSLDGPADNEKLFFGSGTQLSVL.